This T cell receptor (beta chain) stems from a study of T cells in Graves' hyperthyroidism and ophthalmopathy. Amplification of TCR beta CDR3 regions was performed using RNA transcripts as template. RT-PCR in the first round (using the HTBI primer set) targeted the TCR CDR3. TCRdb independently ran MiXCR on the multiplex PCR reads; one entry per CDR3 protein. The table records 500,000 to 600,000 distinct CDR3 sequences, 40% to 50% of them present only once. This clonotype was seen repeatedly, ten times or more. V gave up 2 bases and J gave up 6 bases, with 7 bases separating them. The germline CDR1 and CDR2 sequences are SGHDN and FVKESK. The CDR3 extends over 13 amino acids.

This TCR derives from an adult woman with Graves' disease, either hyperthyroidism or ophthalmopathy (not recorded which). Sequences were obtained from peripheral blood or thyroid tissue (not recorded which). The V gene is TRBV14, the J gene TRBJ2-2, with D hard to call. The CDR3 region has the DNA TGTGCCAGCAGCCAACAGATCCCCGGGGAGCTGTTTTTT. Residues: CASSQQIPGELFF.